There are a few counts of the clone carrying this T cell receptor beta chain. The CDR3 spans 16 residues. Germline lookup yields CDR1 SGHDT and CDR2 YYEEEE. V trimming: 2 bases; J trimming: 7 bases; junction bases outside the gene matches: 10. This specimen comes from a study of control samples from healthy donors and cancer patients. The protocol was immunoSEQ multiplex PCR, while the TCRdb copy is restricted to in-frame clones and leaves out a portion. This table holds some 120,000 clones, 70% to 90% found once. This rearrangement joins TRBV5-6 to TRBJ2-2; 8 bases match TRBD2. Specimen: blood. This clonotype was obtained from a man aged 50 to 59 in good health. In DNA form, the CDR3 reads TGTGCCAGCAGCTTTGGGTTAGCGGGGTCCGGCGGGGAGCTGTTTTTT. Encoded protein: CASSFGLAGSGGELFF.